The following is a T cell receptor (beta chain) sequence with its context. Trimming removed 5 bases from V and 1 base from J, with 11 bases in between. Germline loops: CDR1 LGHNA, CDR2 YSLEER. The CDR3 sequence is 14 residues long. Method: immunoSEQ multiplex PCR; TCRdb's copy keeps in-frame clones and lacks some. The sample contains about 200,000 clones, approximately 72% of which appear only once. The sample comes from a study of cytotoxic CD8 clonotypes in ibrutinib-treated CLL. The chain combines TRBV4-3 with TRBJ1-1; D call uncertain. This receptor was identified in a human donor with chronic lymphocytic leukemia. The sequencing used PBMCs, collected after 24 months of ibrutinib treatment. This CDR3 reads CASSFTPRNTEAFF. In DNA, the CDR3 is TGCGCCAGCAGCTTCACCCCAAGGAACACTGAAGCTTTCTTT.